This TCR beta chain was obtained from a study of T cell changes during pregnancy in multiple sclerosis. Germline loops: CDR1 LNHDA, CDR2 SQIVND (reference sequence). Trimming removed 7 bases at V and 4 bases at J, with 9 bases between. CDR3 length: 12 amino acids. The method was immunoSEQ multiplex PCR; TCRdb's version includes in-frame clones alone and lacks a portion of them. Here the sample spans tens of thousands of clones, nearly 95% being singletons. A few counts support this clone. The sequence derives from a female donor with multiple sclerosis, enrolled in a pregnancy study. The genes are TRBV19 and TRBJ2-3; D remains unclear. The specimen was peripheral blood, collected in the second trimester of pregnancy. The CDR3 sequence: CASTSLSDTQYF. As DNA, the CDR3 is TGTGCCAGTACCTCCTTGTCAGATACGCAGTATTTT.